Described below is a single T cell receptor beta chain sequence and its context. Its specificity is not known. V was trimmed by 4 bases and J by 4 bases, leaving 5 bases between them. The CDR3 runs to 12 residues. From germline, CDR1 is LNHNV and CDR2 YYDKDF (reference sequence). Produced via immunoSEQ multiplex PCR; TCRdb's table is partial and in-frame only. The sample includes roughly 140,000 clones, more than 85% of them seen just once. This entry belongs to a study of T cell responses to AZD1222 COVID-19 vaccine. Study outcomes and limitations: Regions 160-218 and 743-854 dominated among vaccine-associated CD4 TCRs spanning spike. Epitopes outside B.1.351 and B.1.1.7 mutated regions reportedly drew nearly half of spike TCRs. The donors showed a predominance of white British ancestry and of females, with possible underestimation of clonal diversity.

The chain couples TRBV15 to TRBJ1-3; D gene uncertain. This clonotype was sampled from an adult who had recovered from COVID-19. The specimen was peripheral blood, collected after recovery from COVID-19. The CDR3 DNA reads TGTGCCACCAGCACCGAAGGAAACACCATATATTTT. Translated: CATSTEGNTIYF.